The present TCR beta chain was sequenced within a study of cytomegalovirus exposure and HLA in healthy donors. Study context: In an early release, HLA-typed donors contributed tens of millions of unique TCR sequences. Clustering assigned around 77% of the roughly 420 genotyped donors to the Caucasian-associated ancestry cluster.

Worth noting for this clone: Its antigen is unknown.

Broader study findings: An Asian-associated ancestry cluster reportedly showed fewer N-insertions than the approximately 630-donor mean in a later analysis.

Per the germline V gene, CDR1 is SGHTA and CDR2 is FQGTGA. This CDR3 is 14 amino acids long. Both 60 Vbeta primers and 13 Jbeta primers went into the PCR. Assay used: immunoSEQ multiplex PCR; TCRdb lists only in-frame clones, some missing. Here the sample table reports 95,000 to 150,000 clones. This receptor was obtained from a man aged 40-49 years in good health and CMV-seronegative. The chain joins TRBV7-3 to TRBJ2-5, with 8 bases aligning to TRBD1. With the DNA end fitting TRBJ2-7 better, the J assignment may be wrong. Sequencing was done on a sample of PBMCs. The CDR3 DNA reads as TGTGCCAGCAGCTCCAGGACAGGGCACTACGAGCAGTACTTC. Residues: CASSSRTGHYEQYF.